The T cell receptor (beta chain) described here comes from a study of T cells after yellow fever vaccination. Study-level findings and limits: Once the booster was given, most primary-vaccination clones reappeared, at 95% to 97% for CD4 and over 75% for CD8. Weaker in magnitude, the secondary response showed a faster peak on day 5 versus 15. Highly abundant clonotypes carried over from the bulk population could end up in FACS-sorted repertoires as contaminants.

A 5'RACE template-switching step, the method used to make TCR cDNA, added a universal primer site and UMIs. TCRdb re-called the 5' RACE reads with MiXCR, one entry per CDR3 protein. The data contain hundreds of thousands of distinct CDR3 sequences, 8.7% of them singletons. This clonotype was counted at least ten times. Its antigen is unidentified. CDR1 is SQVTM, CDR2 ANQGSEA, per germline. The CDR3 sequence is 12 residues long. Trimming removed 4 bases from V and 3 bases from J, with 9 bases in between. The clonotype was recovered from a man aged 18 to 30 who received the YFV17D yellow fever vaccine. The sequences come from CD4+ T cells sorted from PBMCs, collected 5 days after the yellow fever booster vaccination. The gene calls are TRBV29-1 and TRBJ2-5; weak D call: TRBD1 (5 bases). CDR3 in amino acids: CSVGTTEETQYF. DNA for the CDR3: TGCAGCGTTGGGACAACCGAAGAGACCCAGTACTTC.